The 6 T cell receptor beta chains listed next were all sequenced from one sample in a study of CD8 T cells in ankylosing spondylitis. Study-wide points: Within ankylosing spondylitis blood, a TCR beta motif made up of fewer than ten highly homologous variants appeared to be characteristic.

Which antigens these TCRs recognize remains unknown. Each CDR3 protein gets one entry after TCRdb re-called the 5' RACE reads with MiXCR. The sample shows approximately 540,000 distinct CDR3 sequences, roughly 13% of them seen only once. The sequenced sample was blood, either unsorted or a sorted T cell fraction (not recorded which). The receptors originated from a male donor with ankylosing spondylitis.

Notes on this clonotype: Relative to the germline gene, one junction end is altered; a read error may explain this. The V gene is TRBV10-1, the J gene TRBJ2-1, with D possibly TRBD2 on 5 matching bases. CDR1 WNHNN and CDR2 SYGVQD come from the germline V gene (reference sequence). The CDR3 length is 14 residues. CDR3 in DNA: TGCGCCAGCAGTGAACTGGACTCCTACAATGAGCAGCTCTTC. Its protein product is CASSELDSYNEQLF.

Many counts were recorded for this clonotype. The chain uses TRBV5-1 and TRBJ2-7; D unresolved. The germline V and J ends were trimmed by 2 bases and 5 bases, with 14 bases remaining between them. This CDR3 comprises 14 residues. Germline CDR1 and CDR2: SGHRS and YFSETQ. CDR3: CASSFLGNGNEQYV. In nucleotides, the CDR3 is TGCGCCAGCAGCTTTCTGGGGAATGGAAACGAGCAGTACGTC.

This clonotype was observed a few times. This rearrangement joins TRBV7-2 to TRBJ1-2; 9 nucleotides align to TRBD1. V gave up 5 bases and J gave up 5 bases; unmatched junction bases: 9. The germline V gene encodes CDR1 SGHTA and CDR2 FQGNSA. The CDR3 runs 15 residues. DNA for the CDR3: TGTGCCAGCAGCGATACCGACAGGGGGTATTATGGCTACACCTTC. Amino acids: CASSDTDRGYYGYTF.

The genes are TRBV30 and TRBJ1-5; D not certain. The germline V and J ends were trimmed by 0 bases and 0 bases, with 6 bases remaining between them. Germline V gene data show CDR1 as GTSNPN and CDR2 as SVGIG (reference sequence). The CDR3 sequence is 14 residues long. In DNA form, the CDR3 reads TGTGCCTGGAGTGTAGCAGGTAGCAATCAGCCCCAGCATTTT. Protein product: CAWSVAGSNQPQHF.

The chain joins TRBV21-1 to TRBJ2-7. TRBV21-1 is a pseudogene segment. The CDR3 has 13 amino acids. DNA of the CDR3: TGTGCCAGCAGCTTAAGTAGCCCCCACGAGCAGTACTTC. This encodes CASSLSSPHEQYF.

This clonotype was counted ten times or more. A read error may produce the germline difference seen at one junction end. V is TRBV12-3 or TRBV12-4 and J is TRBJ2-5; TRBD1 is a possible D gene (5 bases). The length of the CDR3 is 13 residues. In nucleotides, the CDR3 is TGCGCCAGCAGCTGGGGCGGAGAAGAGACCCAGTACTTC. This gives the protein CASSWGGEETQYF.